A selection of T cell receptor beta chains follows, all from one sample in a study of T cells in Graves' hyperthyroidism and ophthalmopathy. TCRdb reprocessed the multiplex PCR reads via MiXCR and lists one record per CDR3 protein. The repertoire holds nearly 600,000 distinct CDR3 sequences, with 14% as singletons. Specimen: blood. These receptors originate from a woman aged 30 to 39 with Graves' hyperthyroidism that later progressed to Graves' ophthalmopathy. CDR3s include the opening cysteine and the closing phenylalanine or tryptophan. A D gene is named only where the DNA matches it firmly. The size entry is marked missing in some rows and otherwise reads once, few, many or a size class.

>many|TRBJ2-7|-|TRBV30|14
CAWRPIADTYEQYF
TGTGCCTGGAGGCCTATAGCGGACACCTACGAGCAGTACTTC
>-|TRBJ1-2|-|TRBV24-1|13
CATSRAHFYGYTF
TGTGCCACCAGTCGGGCACACTTCTATGGCTACACCTTC
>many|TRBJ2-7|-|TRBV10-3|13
CAISWEGAHEQYF
TGTGCCATCAGTTGGGAGGGGGCGCACGAGCAGTACTTC
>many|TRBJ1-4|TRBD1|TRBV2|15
CASSAISGGDEKLFF
TGTGCCAGCAGTGCTATCTCAGGGGGGGATGAAAAACTGTTTTTT
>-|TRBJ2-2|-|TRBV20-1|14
CSASPARGTGELFF
TGCAGTGCTAGTCCAGCAAGGGGTACCGGGGAGCTGTTTTTT
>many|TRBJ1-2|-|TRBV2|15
CASSGAGGPSYGYTF
TGTGCCAGCAGTGGGGCAGGAGGGCCGTCCTATGGCTACACCTTC
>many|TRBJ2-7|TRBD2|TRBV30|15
CAWSQGLAGVYEQYF
TGTGCCTGGAGTCAGGGACTAGCGGGAGTCTACGAGCAGTACTTC
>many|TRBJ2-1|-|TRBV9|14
CASSFGAGRDEQFF
TGTGCCAGCAGCTTTGGGGCGGGAAGGGATGAGCAGTTCTTC
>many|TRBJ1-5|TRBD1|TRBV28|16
CASRDGQVGFRQPQHF
TGTGCCAGCAGGGACGGACAGGTAGGATTCAGGCAGCCCCAGCATTTT
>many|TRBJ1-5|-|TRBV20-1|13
CSASRDGNQPQHF
TGCAGTGCTAGCCGGGACGGTAATCAGCCCCAGCATTTT
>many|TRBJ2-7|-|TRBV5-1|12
CASSPTRREQYF
TGCGCCAGCAGCCCGACTAGGAGGGAGCAGTACTTC
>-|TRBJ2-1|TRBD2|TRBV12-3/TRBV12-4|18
CASRFPVGTSGRAGEQFF
TGTGCCAGCAGATTCCCCGTTGGGACTAGCGGGAGGGCCGGTGAGCAGTTCTTC
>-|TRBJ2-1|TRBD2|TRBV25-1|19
CASSPGGWGLTSGYNEQFF
TGTGCCAGCAGCCCCGGTGGGTGGGGATTGACTAGCGGATACAATGAGCAGTTCTTC
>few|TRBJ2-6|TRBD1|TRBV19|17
CASSIQGQGNGANVLTF
TGTGCCAGTAGTATCCAGGGACAGGGTAACGGGGCCAACGTCCTGACTTTC
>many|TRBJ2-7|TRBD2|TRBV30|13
CAWGKPLADEQYF
TGTGCCTGGGGAAAACCCCTAGCGGACGAGCAGTACTTC
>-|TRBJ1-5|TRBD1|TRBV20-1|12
CSAQGGNQPQHF
TGCAGTGCCCAGGGGGGCAATCAGCCCCAGCATTTT
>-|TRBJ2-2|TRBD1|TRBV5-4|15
CASSLALQGIGELFF
TGTGCCAGCAGCTTGGCCCTACAGGGGATCGGGGAGCTGTTTTTT
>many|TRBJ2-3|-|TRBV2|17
CASSEGLTTMRSDTQYF
TGTGCCAGCAGTGAGGGTCTCACTACCATGAGATCGGATACGCAGTATTTT
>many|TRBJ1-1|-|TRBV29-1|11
CSVAQNTEAFF
TGCAGCGTTGCCCAGAACACTGAAGCTTTCTTT
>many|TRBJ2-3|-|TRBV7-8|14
CASSSLESTDTQYF
TGTGCCAGCAGCTCGCTAGAGAGCACAGATACGCAGTATTTT
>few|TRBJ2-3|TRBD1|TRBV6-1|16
CASSIPGQGNGDTQYF
TGTGCCAGCAGTATCCCGGGACAGGGGAATGGAGATACGCAGTATTTT
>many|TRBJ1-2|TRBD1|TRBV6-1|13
CASRRTGNYGYTF
TGCGCCAGCAGGAGGACAGGGAACTATGGCTACACCTTC
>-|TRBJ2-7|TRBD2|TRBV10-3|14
CAIRTSGGNYKQYF
TGTGCCATCAGGACTAGCGGGGGAAACTACAAGCAGTACTTC
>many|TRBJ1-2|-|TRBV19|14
CASNPTVNNYGYTF
TGTGCCAGTAACCCGACAGTTAACAACTATGGCTACACCTTC
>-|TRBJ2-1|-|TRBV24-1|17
CATSDREPGTSYNEQFF
TGTGCCACCAGTGACCGGGAGCCGGGTACCTCCTACAATGAGCAGTTCTTC
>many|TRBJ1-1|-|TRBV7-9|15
CASSLSIGGNTEAFF
TGTGCCAGCAGCTTATCGATCGGGGGTAACACTGAAGCTTTCTTT
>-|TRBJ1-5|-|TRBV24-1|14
CATSDIVWKIDQHF
TGTGCCACCAGTGATATTGTTTGGAAAATTGACCAGCATTTT
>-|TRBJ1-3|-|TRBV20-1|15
CSAREQDQEGNTIYF
TGCAGTGCTCGTGAACAGGATCAGGAGGGAAACACCATATATTTT
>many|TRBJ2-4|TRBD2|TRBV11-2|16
CASSFLAGVAKNIQYF
TGTGCCAGCAGCTTCTTAGCGGGGGTAGCCAAAAACATTCAGTACTTC
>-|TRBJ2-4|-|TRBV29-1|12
CSVVWLGNIQYF
TGCAGCGTTGTATGGCTTGGAAACATTCAGTACTTC
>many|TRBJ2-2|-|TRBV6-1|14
CASSVSGNTGELFF
TGTGCCAGCAGTGTTAGCGGGAACACCGGGGAGCTGTTTTTT
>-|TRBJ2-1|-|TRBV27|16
CASSTEQTSRGYEQFF
TGTGCCAGCAGTACGGAACAAACTAGCAGGGGCTACGAGCAGTTCTTC
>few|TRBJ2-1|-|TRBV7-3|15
CASSFDSGQYNEQFF
TGTGCCAGCAGCTTCGATAGCGGCCAATACAATGAGCAGTTCTTC
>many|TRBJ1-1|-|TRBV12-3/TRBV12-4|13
CASSPQSYTEAFF
TGTGCCAGCAGTCCACAGAGCTACACTGAAGCTTTCTTT
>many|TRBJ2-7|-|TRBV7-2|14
CASSTTHGLYEQYF
TGTGCCAGCAGCACAACACACGGACTCTACGAGCAGTACTTC
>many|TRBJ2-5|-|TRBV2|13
CASSDPRQETQYF
TGTGCCAGCAGTGATCCCCGACAAGAGACCCAGTACTTC
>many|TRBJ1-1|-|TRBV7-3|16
CASSLGGGEGNTEAFF
TGTGCCAGCAGCCTCGGGGGGGGAGAGGGAAACACTGAAGCTTTCTTT
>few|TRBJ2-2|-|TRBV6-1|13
CASSVSDTGELFF
TGTGCCAGCAGTGTGAGCGACACCGGGGAGCTGTTTTTT
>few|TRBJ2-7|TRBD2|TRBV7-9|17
CASSLAGTSGPTYEQYF
TGTGCCAGCAGCTTAGCGGGGACTAGCGGGCCTACCTACGAGCAGTACTTC
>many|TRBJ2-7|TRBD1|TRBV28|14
CASRLTGGSYEQYF
TGTGCCAGCAGGCTGACAGGGGGCTCCTACGAGCAGTACTTC
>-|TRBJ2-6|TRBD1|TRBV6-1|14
CASRDRAGANVLTF
TGTGCCAGCAGAGACAGGGCTGGGGCCAACGTCCTGACTTTC
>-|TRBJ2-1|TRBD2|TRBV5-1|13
CASSWASGSEQFF
TGCGCCAGCAGCTGGGCCAGCGGGAGTGAGCAGTTCTTC
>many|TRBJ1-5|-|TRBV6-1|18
CASSESETYVYSNQPQHF
TGTGCCAGCAGTGAATCCGAGACGTATGTATATAGCAATCAGCCCCAGCATTTT
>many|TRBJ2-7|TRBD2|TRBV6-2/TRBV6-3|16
CASSNLLGLAGSEQYF
TGTGCCAGCAGTAACCTCCTGGGACTAGCGGGATCTGAGCAGTACTTC
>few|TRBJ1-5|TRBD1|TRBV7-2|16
CASSPRGGGDNQPQHF
TGTGCCAGCAGCCCCCGGGGAGGGGGCGACAATCAGCCCCAGCATTTT
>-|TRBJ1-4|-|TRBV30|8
CAWGLLFF
TGTGCCTGGGGACTTCTGTTTTTT